This record concerns one TCR beta chain sequence. Its antigen is not known. The junction does not match germline at one end; this may be a read error. This sample was included in a study of identical twins. Study results and limitations: Insertion counts were lower in abundant cord blood beta clonotypes, a trend that memory repertoires did not show. Invariant cells of the MAIT and iNKT types might have partly distorted the zero-insertion analyses.

A universal primer site arose from template switching, and cDNA bore unique molecular identifiers. TCRdb reprocessed the 5' RACE reads via MiXCR and lists one record per CDR3 protein. The sample includes 200,000 to 250,000 distinct CDR3 sequences, about 14% seen only once; the top ten take 8.5% to 10%. Per the germline V gene, CDR1 is SGDLS and CDR2 is YYNGEE. The CDR3 has 16 amino acids. The sequence derives from a woman under 30 in good health. What was sequenced was memory (CD45RO+) T cells sorted from blood. The chain combines TRBV9 with TRBJ1-1; TRBD1 matches at 8 bases. DNA of the CDR3: TGTGCCAGCAGCGTAGCTACAGGGGGGAAGAACACTGAAGCTGTCTTT. As protein: CASSVATGGKNTEAVF.